This TCR beta chain was documented in a study of cytomegalovirus exposure and HLA in healthy donors. Germline lookup yields CDR1 SEHNR and CDR2 FQNEAQ (reference sequence). V lost 5 bases, J lost 1 base, and 18 bases lay in between. CDR3 length: 17 amino acids. Amplification used 60 Vbeta primers and 13 Jbeta primers. Only in-frame clones appear in the TCRdb table, and some are missing; sequencing was by immunoSEQ multiplex PCR. The profile shows under 200,000 clones, about 70% of them singletons. For this clone: Its antigen remains unidentified.

Whole-study results and caveats: Reported results showed that the classifier diagnosed cytomegalovirus status with high specificity and sensitivity. Immune exposure was documented only through CMV serostatus.

Sample: PBMCs. The chain combines TRBV7-9 with TRBJ2-1; possibly TRBD2 for D (5 bases). The clonotype comes from a woman in her twenties or thirties in good health and CMV-seronegative. The CDR3 bases are TGTGCCAGCAGCCCCCTAGCCTTACGGTCGTCCTACAATGAGCAGTTCTTC. Translating it yields CASSPLALRSSYNEQFF.